This T cell receptor (beta chain) was identified in a study of a mutant IDH1 vaccine in newly diagnosed glioma. At the level of the study: Treated patients comprised approximately 62% males and around 40% females, mean age 40.4 years.

The time point here: baseline, week 1 (first vaccination visit). Treatment noted: pre-vaccination baseline after standard-of-care therapy. The assay was immunoSEQ multiplex PCR, and TCRdb's table has in-frame clones only and misses some. The data show about 33,000 clones, about nine tenths seen once. The CDR3 runs to 16 residues. The germline V gene has CDR1 SGHNT and CDR2 YYREEE (reference sequence). The V end was cut by 0 bases, the J end by 1 base, with 13 bases between. This receptor was taken from a woman in her thirties or forties with glioma. This sequence joins TRBV5-4 and TRBJ1-1, with a weak D call TRBD1 (6 bases). The sequencing used PBMCs, collected from a glioma patient treated with radiotherapy, temozolomide or both. In DNA form, the CDR3 reads TGTGCCAGCAGCTTGGGGGGGGGCCTTAGGAACACTGAAGCTTTCTTT. It codes for CASSLGGGLRNTEAFF.